The T cell receptor (beta chain) under discussion was sequenced for a study of technical replicates of blood from a few donors. The CDR3 has 16 amino acids. Germline V gives CDR1 SNHLY, CDR2 FYNNEI. V trimming: 2 bases; J trimming: 5 bases; junction bases outside the gene matches: 8. This table comes from immunoSEQ multiplex PCR, and its TCRdb copy is limited to in-frame clones, with some not included. The sample has 53,000 or so clones; around 93% are singletons. Sequenced input: PBMCs. The sequence came from a human donor in good health. Some clones in this sample may be carry-over from other donors' samples. The chain recombines TRBV2 with TRBJ2-5, with 10 nucleotides matching TRBD2. The CDR3 bases are TGTGCCAGCAGTGAACCAGCGGGAGGGCCAATTGAGACCCAGTACTTC. Translation gives CASSEPAGGPIETQYF.